This T cell receptor beta chain was recorded in a study of blood T cell repertoires in COVID-19. For the study at large: Samples taken during acute and convalescent COVID-19 were collected in the United States, Italy and Spain. PBMCs, B-cell-depleted T cells, or T cells were the source of the cDNA or gDNA that made up the material.

The repertoire was sequenced with immunoSEQ multiplex PCR; TCRdb's copy has only in-frame clones and lacks some. The data show approximately 29,000 clones, approximately 91% seen once. The germline V and J ends were trimmed by 4 bases and 2 bases, with 5 bases remaining between them. There are 12 residues in the CDR3. CDR1 MNHGY and CDR2 SVAAGI come from the germline V gene. The receptor was isolated from a man in his 70s with active COVID-19. Sequenced material: peripheral blood. The chain recombines TRBV6-9 with TRBJ2-5; no reliable D call. The CDR3 region has the DNA TGTGCCAGCAGTTTCGGGCAAGAGACCCAGTACTTC. This codes for CASSFGQETQYF.